This T cell receptor beta chain was sequenced in a study of CD8 T cells in Susac syndrome. The study, taken as a whole, reports: The study recognized that its TCR sequencing and HLA analysis covered a relatively small number of individuals.

Roughly 0.45 to 1 ug RNA was reverse transcribed with random hexamers. Amplification of the TCR beta CDR3 was carried out by immunoSEQ multiplex PCR, which spanned a total of 54 Vbeta and 13 Jbeta segments. TCRdb processed the immunoSEQ multiplex PCR reads anew with MiXCR; each CDR3 protein has one entry. The data show roughly 200,000 distinct CDR3 sequences, with about 95% seen just once and around 0.095% held by the top ten. On this clonotype: The antigen remains undetermined.

CD8+ and CD4+ T cells taken from blood had their TCR beta sequenced. Under recently defined diagnostic criteria, the patients with Susac syndrome qualified as having definite or probable disease. The CDR3 has 16 residues. Germline CDR1 is MNHEY and CDR2 is SMNVEV (reference sequence). V was clipped by 5 bases and J by 2 bases, with 17 bases between them. This sequence originates from a human donor with Susac syndrome. Source material: CD4+ T cells from PBMCs. This chain connects TRBV27 to TRBJ2-3; either TRBD1 or TRBD2 may fit D (5 bases each). The CDR3 loop reads CASSGDKGTPTDTQYF. The CDR3 DNA follows: TGTGCCAGCAGTGGGGATAAGGGGACCCCCACAGATACGCAGTATTTT.